This TCR beta chain was sequenced in a study of T cells in Graves' hyperthyroidism and ophthalmopathy. What was amplified from RNA transcripts were TCR beta CDR3 regions. With the HTBI primer set, the TCR CDR3 went through a first round of RT-PCR. TCRdb independently ran MiXCR on the multiplex PCR reads; one entry per CDR3 protein. Among approximately 530,000 distinct CDR3 sequences listed, about 20% were seen once. Study-level points and caveats: Among thyroid clonotypes expanded above 0.001, most also appeared in blood.

Germline V CDR1 and CDR2: DFQATT, SNEGSKA (reference sequence). The CDR3 covers 15 residues. Unmatched junction bases numbered 6, after V lost 0 bases and J lost 6 bases. Worth noting for this clonotype: Antigen: not known.

The receptor comes from a man aged 40-55 years with Graves' ophthalmopathy. The chain employs TRBV20-1 and TRBJ2-7; 12 nucleotides align to TRBD2. The material sequenced was blood. The CDR3 here is CSARERTSGISEQYF. CDR3 sequence (DNA): TGCAGTGCTAGAGAGAGGACTAGCGGGATTAGCGAGCAGTACTTC.